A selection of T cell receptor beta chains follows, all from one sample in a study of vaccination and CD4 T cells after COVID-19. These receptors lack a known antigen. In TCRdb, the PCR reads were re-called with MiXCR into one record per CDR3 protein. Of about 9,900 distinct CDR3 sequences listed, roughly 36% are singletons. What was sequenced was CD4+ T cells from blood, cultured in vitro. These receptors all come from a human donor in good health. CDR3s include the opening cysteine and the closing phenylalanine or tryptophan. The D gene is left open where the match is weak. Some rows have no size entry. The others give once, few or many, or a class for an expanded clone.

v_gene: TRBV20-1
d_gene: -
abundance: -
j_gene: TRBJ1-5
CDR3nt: TGCAGTGCTAGTGGTACAGCGTCAGATCAGCCCCAGCATTTT
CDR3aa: CSASGTASDQPQHF

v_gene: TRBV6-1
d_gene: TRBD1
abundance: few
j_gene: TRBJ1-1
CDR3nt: TGTGCCAGCAGTCGGACAGGTTCGGCCACTGAAGCTTTCTTT
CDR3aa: CASSRTGSATEAFF

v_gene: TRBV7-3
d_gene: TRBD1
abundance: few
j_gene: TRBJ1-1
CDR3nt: TGTGCCAGCAGCTTGTTTAGGGACAGTGAAGCTTTCTTT
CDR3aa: CASSLFRDSEAFF

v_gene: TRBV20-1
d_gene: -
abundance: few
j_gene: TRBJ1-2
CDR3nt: TGCAGTGCGGGAGGGACAAATAACTATGGCTACACCTTC
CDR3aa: CSAGGTNNYGYTF

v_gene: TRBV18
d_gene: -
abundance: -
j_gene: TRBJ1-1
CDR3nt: TGTGCCAGCTCACCACAGGGGATGAACACTGAAGCTTTCTTT
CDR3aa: CASSPQGMNTEAFF

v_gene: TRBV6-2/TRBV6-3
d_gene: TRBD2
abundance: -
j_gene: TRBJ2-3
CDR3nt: TGTGCCAGCTCGGGCGGGGGGTCCACAGATACGCAGTATTTT
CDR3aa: CASSGGGSTDTQYF

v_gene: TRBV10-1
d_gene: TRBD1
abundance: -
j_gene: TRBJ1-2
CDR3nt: TGCGCCAGCAGAACCGACAGGGGGGAGCAGATCGACTATGGCTACACCTTC
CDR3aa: CASRTDRGEQIDYGYTF

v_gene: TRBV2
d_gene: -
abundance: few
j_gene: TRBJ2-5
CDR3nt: TGTGCCAGCAGCGAGGGGCCAATAAGCCAAGAGACCCAGTACTTC
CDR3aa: CASSEGPISQETQYF

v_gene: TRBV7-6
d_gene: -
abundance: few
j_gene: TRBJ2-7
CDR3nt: TGTGCCAGCAGCCCCAACTCCTACGAGCAGTACTTC
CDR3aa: CASSPNSYEQYF

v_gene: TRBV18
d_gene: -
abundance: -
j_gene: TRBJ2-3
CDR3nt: TGTGCCAGCTCACCACACAAGACAGATACGCAGTATTTT
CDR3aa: CASSPHKTDTQYF

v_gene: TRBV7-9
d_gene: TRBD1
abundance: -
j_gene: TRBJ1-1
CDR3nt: TGTGCCAGCAGCTTCCAGGGGGCCACTGAAGCTTTCTTT
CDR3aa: CASSFQGATEAFF

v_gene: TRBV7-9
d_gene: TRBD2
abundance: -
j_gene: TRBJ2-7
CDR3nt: TGTGCCAGCAGCCTGATGGGGGGGGGAGACGAGCAGTACTTC
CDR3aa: CASSLMGGGDEQYF

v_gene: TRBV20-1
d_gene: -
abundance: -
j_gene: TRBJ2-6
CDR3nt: TGCAGTGCCCCCGCCTCTGGGGCCAACGTCCTGACTTTC
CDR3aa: CSAPASGANVLTF

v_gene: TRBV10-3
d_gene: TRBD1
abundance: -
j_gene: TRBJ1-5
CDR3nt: TGTGCCATCAGCGGGTCGGGACAGGTCAATCAGCCCCAGCATTTT
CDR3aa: CAISGSGQVNQPQHF

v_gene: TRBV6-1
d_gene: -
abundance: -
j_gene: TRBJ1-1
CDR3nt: TGTGCCAGCAGTGAAAACCCGTCGACGGTTATGAACACTGAAGCTTTCTTT
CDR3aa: CASSENPSTVMNTEAFF

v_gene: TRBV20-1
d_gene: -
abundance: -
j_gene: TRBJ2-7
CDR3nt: TGCAGTGCGCCGGACAGCACCTCCTACGAGCAGTACTTC
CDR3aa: CSAPDSTSYEQYF

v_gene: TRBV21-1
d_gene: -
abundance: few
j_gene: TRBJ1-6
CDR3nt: TGTGCCAGCAGCTATACAGAGAGAGGCTATAATTCACCCCTCCACTTT
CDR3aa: CASSYTERGYNSPLHF

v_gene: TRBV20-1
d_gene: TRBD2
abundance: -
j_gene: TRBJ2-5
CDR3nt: TGCAGTGCTAGCGGGGGGGCGGTGGAGACCCAGTACTTC
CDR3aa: CSASGGAVETQYF

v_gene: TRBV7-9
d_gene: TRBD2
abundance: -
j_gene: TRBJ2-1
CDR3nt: TGTGCCAGCAGCTTAGGTTCCGGGGGGGCCACGGATGAGCAGTTCTTC
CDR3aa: CASSLGSGGATDEQFF

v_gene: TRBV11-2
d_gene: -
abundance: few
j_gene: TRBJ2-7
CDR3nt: TGTGCCAGCAGCTTAGCGCTCGAGCAGTACTTC
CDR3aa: CASSLALEQYF

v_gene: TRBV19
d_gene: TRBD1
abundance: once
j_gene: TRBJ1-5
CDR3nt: TGTGCCAGTAGGGCCGGGACAGGGTTTTTCCGCCGTTATCAGCCCCAGCATTTT
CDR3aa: CASRAGTGFFRRYQPQHF

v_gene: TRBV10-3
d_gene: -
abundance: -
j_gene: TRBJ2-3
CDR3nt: TGTGCCATCAGTGAGTTCGGGGATACGCAGTATTTT
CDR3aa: CAISEFGDTQYF

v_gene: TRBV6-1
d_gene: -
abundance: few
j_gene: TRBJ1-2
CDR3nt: TGTGCCAGCAGTGAATGGACGGGACTTAACTATGGCTACACCTTC
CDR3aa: CASSEWTGLNYGYTF

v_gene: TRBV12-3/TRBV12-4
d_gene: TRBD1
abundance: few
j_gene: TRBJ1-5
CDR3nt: TGTGCCAGCACCGATACAGGGGATCCTCAGCCCCAGCATTTT
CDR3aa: CASTDTGDPQPQHF